The T cell receptor (beta chain) under discussion was sequenced for a study of T cells in Graves' hyperthyroidism and ophthalmopathy. The table lists this clonotype with many counts. In germline, CDR1 is DFQATT, CDR2 SNEGSKA (reference sequence). This CDR3 spans 14 amino acids. Trimming cost V 4 bases and J 0 bases, with 9 bases left between them. Amplification yielded TCR beta CDR3 regions, with RNA transcripts as the source. RT-PCR in the first round (using the HTBI primer set) targeted the TCR CDR3. TCRdb itself ran the multiplex PCR reads through MiXCR, one entry per CDR3 protein. The table includes about 510,000 distinct CDR3 sequences, 12% to 15% detected once.

V gene TRBV20-1 combines with J gene TRBJ2-2; D unclear. Sequencing was carried out using blood. This sequence originates from a middle-aged woman with Graves' hyperthyroidism. The DNA of the CDR3 is TGCAGTGCTACGCTGTACGCGAACACCGGGGAGCTGTTTTTT. It yields the protein CSATLYANTGELFF.